The rows below give T cell receptor beta chains drawn from one sample of a study of CD8 T cell repertoires and HIV-1 epitope variants. Clones were read by immunoSEQ multiplex PCR, and TCRdb kept only the in-frame ones, dropping some. The data contain a few thousand clones, around 66% of them singletons. Which antigens these TCRs recognize remains unknown. Sequenced: cultured CD8+ T cells derived from PBMCs. The receptors derive from a male donor with HIV. Each CDR3 is given with its conserved first and last residue. The D gene is left open where the match is weak. Size tells how often a clone was seen (once, few, many) or the class of an expanded clone, and some rows leave it out.

J	size	V	D	DNA	CDR3
TRBJ2-3	once	TRBV6-1	TRBD2	TGTGCCACCCTAGCGGGAGGTGTAGATACGCAGTATTTT	CATLAGGVDTQYF
TRBJ1-2	medium-sized	TRBV28	.	TGTGCCAGCAGTCTGGATCGCTGGGGCTACACCTTC	CASSLDRWGYTF
TRBJ1-1	.	TRBV20-1	.	TGCAGTGCTAGTGAGTTCCCTGAAGCTTTCTTT	CSASEFPEAFF
TRBJ2-1	.	TRBV11-3	.	TGTGCCAGCAGCTTAGACGGTGCCAGTGAGCAGTTCTTC	CASSLDGASEQFF
TRBJ1-1	.	TRBV28	TRBD1	TGTGCCAGCAGCCTGACAGGGTTGAACACTGAAGCTTTCTTT	CASSLTGLNTEAFF
TRBJ2-5	.	TRBV5-1	TRBD1	TGCGCCAGCAGGGCCGTAACGACAGGGACGGGAGAGACCCAGTACTTC	CASRAVTTGTGETQYF
TRBJ2-1	.	TRBV5-6	TRBD1	TGTGCCAGCAGCAAGCAGGGGGCAGCCCCGTATGAGCAGTTCTTC	CASSKQGAAPYEQFF
TRBJ1-2	once	TRBV30	.	TGTGCCTGGAGTGTACCTGGGGCAGCCTTAGGGGGCTACACCTTC	CAWSVPGAALGGYTF
TRBJ2-3	.	TRBV19	.	TGTGCCAGTAGTCGGGGGGATACGCAGTATTTT	CASSRGDTQYF
TRBJ1-5	.	TRBV7-9	.	TGTGCCAGCAGCTTAGGCAGGGGCCCTAATCAGCCCCAGCATTTT	CASSLGRGPNQPQHF
TRBJ2-7	.	TRBV6-1	.	TGTGCCAGCAGTGAAGGGACAACCAGGTCCTACGAGCAGTACTTC	CASSEGTTRSYEQYF
TRBJ2-1	.	TRBV30	.	TGTGCCTGGACCGACCTACTGATATCCTACAATGAGCAGTTCTTC	CAWTDLLISYNEQFF
TRBJ1-2	.	TRBV7-2	TRBD1	TGTGCCAGCAGCCCAAATGACAGGGCTGGCTACACCTTC	CASSPNDRAGYTF
TRBJ2-6	.	TRBV11-2	.	TGTGCCAGCAGCTTAGGATGGTCGTCGGCTGGGGCCAACGTCCTGACTTTC	CASSLGWSSAGANVLTF
TRBJ1-2	few	TRBV19	.	TGTGCCAGTAGTATAGTTTCAGGGAGCGGCTACACCTTC	CASSIVSGSGYTF
TRBJ2-3	.	TRBV5-4	.	TGTGCCAGCAGGCCAGGGGCCCTAGGGCCAGATACGCAGTATTTT	CASRPGALGPDTQYF
TRBJ2-2	few	TRBV6-5	.	TGTGCCAGCAGTTACTACAGTACCGGGGAGCTGTTTTTT	CASSYYSTGELFF
TRBJ1-1	.	TRBV29-1	TRBD1	TGCAGCGTGGGGCAAACGGGACAGGGGGCTGAAGCTTTCTTT	CSVGQTGQGAEAFF
TRBJ2-1	.	TRBV6-5	.	TGTGCCAGCAGTTCCTCGGGGGAGCAGTTCTTC	CASSSSGEQFF
TRBJ1-1	few	TRBV4-1	.	TGCGCCAGCAGCCAAGGGGCCAGGGGCACTGAAGCTTTCTTT	CASSQGARGTEAFF
TRBJ2-7	few	TRBV5-1	.	TGCGCCAGCAGCTTGGACTTCTACTACGAGCAGTACTTC	CASSLDFYYEQYF
TRBJ2-7	.	TRBV5-4	TRBD2	TGTGCCAGCAGCTTGGGCGGGGGGAACAACGAGCAGTACTTC	CASSLGGGNNEQYF
TRBJ2-7	.	TRBV29-1	TRBD1	TGCAGCGCACAACAGGGGGGCGAGCAGTACTTC	CSAQQGGEQYF
TRBJ2-7	.	TRBV5-6	TRBD2	TGTGCCAGCAGCCCATCAAGTAGCGGGAGAAGTTCCGAGCAGTACTTC	CASSPSSSGRSSEQYF
TRBJ2-1	.	TRBV18	TRBD2	TGTGCCAGCTCACCAACAATCCCCGGGACTAGCGGTTTTACAAGCTCCTACAATGAGCAGTTCTTC	CASSPTIPGTSGFTSSYNEQFF
TRBJ2-7	large	TRBV19	.	TGTGCCAGTAGTACCCTAGCGACAGAATACGAGCAGTACTTC	CASSTLATEYEQYF